The entry below gives a single T cell receptor beta chain sequence along with its context. What it binds is not known. One end of the junction fails to match germline, which may point to a read error. The sample originates from a study of CD8 T cells in Susac syndrome. Study findings and constraints: The study admitted that it had a relatively small number of individuals in its TCR sequencing and HLA analysis.

This CDR3 comprises 15 residues. Germline CDR1 is SSHAT and CDR2 is FNYEAQ (reference sequence). RNA, at about 0.5 to 1 ug, was reverse transcribed with random hexamers. Amplification of TCR beta CDR3 was carried out by immunoSEQ multiplex PCR, which covered 54 Vbeta and 13 Jbeta segments. TCRdb re-called the immunoSEQ multiplex PCR reads through MiXCR, storing one row per CDR3 protein. The sample carries some 65,000 distinct CDR3 sequences, roughly 94% recorded once. CD8+ and CD4+ T cells from blood underwent TCR beta sequencing. FACS was used to enrich TEMRA cells, whereas the CD8+ and CD4+ T cells were obtained by negative isolation.

The rearrangement links TRBV7-7 to TRBJ2-7, with 8 bases lining up with TRBD2. Input material: CD8+ T cells from PBMCs. The TCR sequence derives from a human donor with multiple sclerosis. The CDR3 region has the DNA TGTGCTAGCAGCTTGGCCAGCGGGAGAGGCTACGAGCAGTACTTC. This translates into CASSLASGRGYEQYF.